The source of this TCR beta chain is a study of cytomegalovirus exposure and HLA in healthy donors. A multiplex PCR was run with 60 Vbeta primers and 13 Jbeta primers. TCRdb keeps only in-frame clones here, not all; method: immunoSEQ multiplex PCR. The table records about 92,000 clones, just under 85% of them present only once. Germline V gives CDR1 MDHEN, CDR2 SYDVKM. Trimming pared 1 base from V and 8 bases from J, leaving 11 bases between. CDR3 length: 13 amino acids. This chain connects TRBV28 to TRBJ1-2; D unresolved. This TCR was recovered from a woman younger than 35 in good health and CMV-seropositive. Material: PBMCs. The CDR3 loop reads CASSLLDPAGYTF. CDR3 DNA sequence: TGTGCCAGCAGTTTATTAGATCCCGCGGGCTACACCTTC.